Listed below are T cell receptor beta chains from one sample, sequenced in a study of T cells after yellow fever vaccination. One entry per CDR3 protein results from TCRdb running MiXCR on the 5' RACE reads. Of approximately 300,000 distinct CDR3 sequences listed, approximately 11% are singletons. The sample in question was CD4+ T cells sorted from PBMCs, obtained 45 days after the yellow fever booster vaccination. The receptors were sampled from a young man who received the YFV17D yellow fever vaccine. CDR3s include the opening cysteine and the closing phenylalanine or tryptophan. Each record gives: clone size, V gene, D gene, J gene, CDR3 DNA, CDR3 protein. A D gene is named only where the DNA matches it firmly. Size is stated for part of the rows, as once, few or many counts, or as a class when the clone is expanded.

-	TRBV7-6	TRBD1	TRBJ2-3	TGTGCCAGCAGCGGGACAGGGAACTCGCAGTATTTT	CASSGTGNSQYF
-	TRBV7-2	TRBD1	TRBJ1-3	TGTGCCAGCAGCTTAGCGTTGGCAGGGGGAGGAAACACCATATATTTT	CASSLALAGGGNTIYF
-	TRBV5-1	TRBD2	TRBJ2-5	TGCGCCAGCAGCTTTAGCGGGGGGGACGAGACCCAGTACTTC	CASSFSGGDETQYF
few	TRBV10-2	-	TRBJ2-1	TGCGCCAGCAGGACTAGAGGCTACAATGAGCAGTTCTTC	CASRTRGYNEQFF
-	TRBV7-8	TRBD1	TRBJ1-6	TGTGCCAGCAGCTACGGACAGGGGTATAATTCACCCCTCCACTTT	CASSYGQGYNSPLHF
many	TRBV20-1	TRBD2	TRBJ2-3	TGCAGTGCTTCAAGACTAGCGGGGGGCAAAGGCACAGATACGCAGTATTTT	CSASRLAGGKGTDTQYF
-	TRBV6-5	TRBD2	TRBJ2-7	TGTGCCAGCCAGCGGGGGCCGGGATACGAGCAGTACTTC	CASQRGPGYEQYF
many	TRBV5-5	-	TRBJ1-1	TGTGCCAGCAGCTTCGGTATGTTGGGGACTGAAGCTTTCTTT	CASSFGMLGTEAFF
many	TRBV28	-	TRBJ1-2	TGTGCCAGCAGCGCCGGGACGGTCTATGGCTACACCTTC	CASSAGTVYGYTF
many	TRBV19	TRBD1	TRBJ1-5	TGTGCCAGTAGTACCGGACAGGGGAATCAGCCCCAGCATTTT	CASSTGQGNQPQHF
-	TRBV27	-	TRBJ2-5	TGTGCCAGAAAGGATGAGACCCAGTACTTC	CARKDETQYF
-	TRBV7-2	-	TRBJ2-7	TGTGCCAGCAGCTTCATAGACGAGCAGTACTTC	CASSFIDEQYF
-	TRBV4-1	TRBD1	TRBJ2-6	TGCGCCAGCAGCACCGGGACAGGCAGCTCTGGGGCCAACGTCCTGACTTTC	CASSTGTGSSGANVLTF
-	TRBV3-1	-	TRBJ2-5	TGTGCCAGCAGCCAAGTTTCCCGACGAGAAGAGACCCAGTACTTC	CASSQVSRREETQYF
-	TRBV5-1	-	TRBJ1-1	TGCGCCAGCAGCTTGGGACAGACCCTGAACACTGAAGCTTTCTTT	CASSLGQTLNTEAFF
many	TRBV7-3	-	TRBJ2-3	TGTGCCAGCAGCTTGGCCCGGGGGGATACGCAGTATTTT	CASSLARGDTQYF
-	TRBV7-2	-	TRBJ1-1	TGTGCCAGCAGCCGACGGAACAGGGAAGCGGACACTGAAGCTTTCTTT	CASSRRNREADTEAFF
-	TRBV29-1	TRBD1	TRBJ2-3	TGCAGCGTTGCATCGGACAGGGGGAGCACAGATACGCAGTATTTT	CSVASDRGSTDTQYF
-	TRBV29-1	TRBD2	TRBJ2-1	TGCAGCGTTAGCCGCGGGGGGGCTATCAGTGAGCAGTTCTTC	CSVSRGGAISEQFF
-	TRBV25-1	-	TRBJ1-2	TGTGCCAGCAGTGACCGGGGGGCGGGGTATGGCTACACCTTC	CASSDRGAGYGYTF
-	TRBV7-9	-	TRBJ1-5	TGTGCCAGCAGCTTAGGTGTCGGCCCCAATCAGCCCCAGCATTTT	CASSLGVGPNQPQHF
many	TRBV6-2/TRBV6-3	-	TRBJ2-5	TGTGCCAGCAGACCGTGGACTGAGGAGACCCAGTACTTC	CASRPWTEETQYF
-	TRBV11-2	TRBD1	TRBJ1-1	TGTGCCAGCAGCGCCGGGGGGACAGGGATTGAAGCTTTCTTT	CASSAGGTGIEAFF
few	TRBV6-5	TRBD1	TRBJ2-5	TGTGCCAGCAGTCGGACAGGGCAAGGTGGTGTAGAGACCCAGTACTTC	CASSRTGQGGVETQYF
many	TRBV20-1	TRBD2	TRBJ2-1	TGCAGTGCTAGAGCTCGGGAGGGGTTCCCCTACAATGAGCAGTTCTTC	CSARAREGFPYNEQFF
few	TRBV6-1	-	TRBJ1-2	TGTGCCAGCAGTGACCTAAGGGCCTATGGCTACACCTTC	CASSDLRAYGYTF
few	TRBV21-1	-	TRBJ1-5	TGTGCCTCCAAAGGGGCAGGGCAGCCCCAGCATTTT	CASKGAGQPQHF
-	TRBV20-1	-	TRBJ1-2	TGCAGTGCTGGAGGGCGGGACTACACCTTC	CSAGGRDYTF
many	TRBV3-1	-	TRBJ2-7	TGTGCCAGCAGCCAAGATGTGGGGACCTACGAGCAGTACTTC	CASSQDVGTYEQYF
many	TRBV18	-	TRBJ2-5	TGCGCCAGCAGCCCCGGCAGTCAAGAGACCCAGTACTTC	CASSPGSQETQYF
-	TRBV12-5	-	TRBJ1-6	TGTGCTAGTGGTTTGGAAGATAATTCACCCCTCCACTTT	CASGLEDNSPLHF
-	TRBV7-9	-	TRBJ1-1	TGTGCCAGCAGCTTAGCTCTCGCCACTGAAGCTTTCTTT	CASSLALATEAFF
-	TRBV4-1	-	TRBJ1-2	TGCGCCAGCAGCCAAGATCCGAGGGGTATCTATGGCTACACCTTC	CASSQDPRGIYGYTF
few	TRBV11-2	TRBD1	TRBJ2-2	TGTGCCAGCAGCTTGTCCCGGGACAGGCTACCGGAACGGGAGCTGTTTTTT	CASSLSRDRLPERELFF
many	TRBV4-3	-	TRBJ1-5	TGCGCCAGCAGCCAAGAACTGGGGAATCAGCCCCAGCATTTT	CASSQELGNQPQHF
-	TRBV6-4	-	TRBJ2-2	TGTGCCAGCAGTGAAGGGGACACCGGGGAGCTGTTTTTT	CASSEGDTGELFF
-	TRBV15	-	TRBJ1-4	TGTGCCACCAGCAGAGATGGAACCTCCTTCGAAAAACTGTTTTTT	CATSRDGTSFEKLFF
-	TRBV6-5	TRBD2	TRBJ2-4	TGTGCCAGCAGCCCTGACCCGGGACTAGTAAGGAACATTCAGTACTTC	CASSPDPGLVRNIQYF
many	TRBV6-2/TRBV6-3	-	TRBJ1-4	TGTGCCAGCAGGGGATTAGGAGACCGTGAAAAACTGTTTTTT	CASRGLGDREKLFF
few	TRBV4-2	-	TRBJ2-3	TGTGCCAGCAGCCAAGCGGCGGGGGCCCATACAGATACGCAGTATTTT	CASSQAAGAHTDTQYF
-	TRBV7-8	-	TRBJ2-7	TGTGCCAGTTTACAGGGCTACGAGCAGTACTTC	CASLQGYEQYF
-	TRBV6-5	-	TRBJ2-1	TGTGCCAGCAGGGGCGGAATCTCCTACAATGAGCAGTTCTTC	CASRGGISYNEQFF
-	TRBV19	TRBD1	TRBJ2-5	TGTGCCAGTAGTGGGACAGACAAAGAGACCCAGTACTTC	CASSGTDKETQYF